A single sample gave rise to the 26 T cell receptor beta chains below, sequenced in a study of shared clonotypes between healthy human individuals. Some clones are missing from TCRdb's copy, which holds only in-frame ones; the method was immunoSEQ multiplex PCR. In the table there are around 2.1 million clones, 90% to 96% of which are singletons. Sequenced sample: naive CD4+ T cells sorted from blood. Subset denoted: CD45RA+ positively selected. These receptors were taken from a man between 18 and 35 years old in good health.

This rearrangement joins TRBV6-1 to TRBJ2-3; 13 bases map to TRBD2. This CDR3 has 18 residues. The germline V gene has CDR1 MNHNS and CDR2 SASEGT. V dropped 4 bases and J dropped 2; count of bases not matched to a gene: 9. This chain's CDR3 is CASSARPGLAGITDTQYF. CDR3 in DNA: TGTGCCAGCAGTGCCCGACCGGGACTAGCGGGAATCACAGATACGCAGTATTTT.

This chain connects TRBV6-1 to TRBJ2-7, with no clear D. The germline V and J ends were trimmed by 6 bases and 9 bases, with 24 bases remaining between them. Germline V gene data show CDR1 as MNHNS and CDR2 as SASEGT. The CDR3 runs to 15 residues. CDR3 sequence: CASSPPTATTLGQYF. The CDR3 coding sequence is TGTGCCAGCAGCCCCCCGACCGCTACGACTCTTGGGCAGTACTTC.

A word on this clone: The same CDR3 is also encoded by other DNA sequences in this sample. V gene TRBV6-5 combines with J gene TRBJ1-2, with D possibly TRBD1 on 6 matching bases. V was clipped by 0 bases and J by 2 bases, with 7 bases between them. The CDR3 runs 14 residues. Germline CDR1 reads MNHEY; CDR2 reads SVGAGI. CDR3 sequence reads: CASSYSGANYGYTF. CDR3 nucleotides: TGTGCCAGCAGTTACTCGGGGGCCAACTATGGCTACACCTTC.

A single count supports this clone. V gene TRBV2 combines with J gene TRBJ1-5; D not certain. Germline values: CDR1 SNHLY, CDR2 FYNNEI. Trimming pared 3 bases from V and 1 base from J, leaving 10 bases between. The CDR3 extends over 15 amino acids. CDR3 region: CASSEVHRSNQPQHF. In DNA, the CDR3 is TGTGCCAGCAGTGAGGTCCACAGAAGCAATCAGCCCCAGCATTTT.

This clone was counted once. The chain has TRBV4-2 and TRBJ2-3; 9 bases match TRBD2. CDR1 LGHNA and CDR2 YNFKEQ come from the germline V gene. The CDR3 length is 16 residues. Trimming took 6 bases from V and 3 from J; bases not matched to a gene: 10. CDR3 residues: CASRRPGGGATDTQYF. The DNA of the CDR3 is TGTGCCAGCAGACGGCCGGGCGGGGGGGCTACAGATACGCAGTATTTT.

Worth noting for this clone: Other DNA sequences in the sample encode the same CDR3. DNA for the CDR3: TGTGCCAGCAGCGTAGGCCTAGCCAATGAGCAGTTCTTC. Its translation: CASSVGLANEQFF. This chain connects TRBV9 to TRBJ2-1; a possible D gene is TRBD2 (5 bases). Trimming removed 0 bases at V and 6 bases at J, with 7 bases between. CDR3 length equals 13 residues. The germline gives CDR1 SGDLS, CDR2 YYNGEE.

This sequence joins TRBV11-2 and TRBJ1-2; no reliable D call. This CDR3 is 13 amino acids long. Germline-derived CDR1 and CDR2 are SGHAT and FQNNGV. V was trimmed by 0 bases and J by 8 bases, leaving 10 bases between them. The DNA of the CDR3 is TGTGCCAGCAGCTTAGATTGGGCGGTGGGCTACACCTTC. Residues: CASSLDWAVGYTF.

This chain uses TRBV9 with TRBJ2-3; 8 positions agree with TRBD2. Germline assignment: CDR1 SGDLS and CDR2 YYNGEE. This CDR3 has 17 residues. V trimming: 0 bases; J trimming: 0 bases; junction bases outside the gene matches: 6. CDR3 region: CASSVGRGGPSTDTQYF. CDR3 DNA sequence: TGTGCCAGCAGCGTAGGACGGGGGGGCCCTAGCACAGATACGCAGTATTTT.

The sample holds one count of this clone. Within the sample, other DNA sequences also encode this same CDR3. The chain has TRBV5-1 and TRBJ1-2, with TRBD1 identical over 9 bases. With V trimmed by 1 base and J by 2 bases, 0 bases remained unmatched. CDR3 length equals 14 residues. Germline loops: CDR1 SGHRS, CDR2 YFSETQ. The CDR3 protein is CASSLTGGNYGYTF. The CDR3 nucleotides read TGCGCCAGCAGCTTGACAGGGGGCAACTATGGCTACACCTTC.

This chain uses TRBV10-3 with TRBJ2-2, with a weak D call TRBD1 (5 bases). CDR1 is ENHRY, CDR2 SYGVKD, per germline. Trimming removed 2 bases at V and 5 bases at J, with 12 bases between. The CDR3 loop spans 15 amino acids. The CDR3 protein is CAISENRIRTGELFF. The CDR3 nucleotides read TGTGCCATCAGTGAGAACAGGATAAGGACCGGGGAGCTGTTTTTT.

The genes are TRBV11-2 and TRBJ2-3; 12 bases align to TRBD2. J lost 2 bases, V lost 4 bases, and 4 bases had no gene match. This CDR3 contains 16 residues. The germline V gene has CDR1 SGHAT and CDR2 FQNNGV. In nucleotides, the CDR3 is TGTGCCAGCAGCTCCGGACTAGCGGGAAACACAGATACGCAGTATTTT. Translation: CASSSGLAGNTDTQYF.

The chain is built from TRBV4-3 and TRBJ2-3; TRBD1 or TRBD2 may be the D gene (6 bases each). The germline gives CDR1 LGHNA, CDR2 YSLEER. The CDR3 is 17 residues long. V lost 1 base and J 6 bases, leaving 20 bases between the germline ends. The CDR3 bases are TGCGCCAGCAGCCAAGTGTCTGTTTTGCGGAGGGGGGATACGCAGTATTTT. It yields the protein CASSQVSVLRRGDTQYF.

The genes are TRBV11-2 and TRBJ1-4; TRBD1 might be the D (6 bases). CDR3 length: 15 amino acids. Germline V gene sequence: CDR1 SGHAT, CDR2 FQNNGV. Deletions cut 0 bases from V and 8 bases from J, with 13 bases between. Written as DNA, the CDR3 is TGTGCCAGCAGCTTAGAGAGCAGGGGAGGGGAAAAACTGTTTTTT. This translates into CASSLESRGGEKLFF.

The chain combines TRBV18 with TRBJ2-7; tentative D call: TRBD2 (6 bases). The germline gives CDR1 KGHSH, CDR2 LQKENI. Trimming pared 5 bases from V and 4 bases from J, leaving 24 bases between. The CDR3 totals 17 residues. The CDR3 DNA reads TGTGCCAGCTCAATTGGAGCGGGTCCCGGTTCCTTATACGAGCAGTACTTC. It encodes CASSIGAGPGSLYEQYF.

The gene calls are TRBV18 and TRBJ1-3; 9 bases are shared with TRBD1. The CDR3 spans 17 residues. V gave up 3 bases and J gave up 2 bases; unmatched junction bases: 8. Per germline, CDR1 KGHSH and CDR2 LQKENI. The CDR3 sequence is CASSPVSGQGTGNTIYF. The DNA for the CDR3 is TGTGCCAGCTCACCGGTCAGTGGACAGGGGACTGGAAACACCATATATTTT.

DNA for the CDR3: TGTGCCAGCAGCGACAGGGAACCATTGAAGGAGCAGTTCTTC. Residues: CASSDREPLKEQFF. This rearrangement joins TRBV9 to TRBJ2-1, with D tentatively TRBD1 (6 bases). In germline, CDR1 is SGDLS, CDR2 YYNGEE. V shed 3 bases and J shed 10 bases, with 17 bases lying between them. The CDR3 has 14 amino acids.

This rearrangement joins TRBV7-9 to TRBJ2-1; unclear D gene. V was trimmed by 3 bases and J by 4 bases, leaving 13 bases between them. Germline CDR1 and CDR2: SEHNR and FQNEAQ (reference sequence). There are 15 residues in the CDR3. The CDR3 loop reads CASSLTAWGYNEQFF. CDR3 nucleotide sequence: TGTGCCAGCAGCTTGACGGCCTGGGGTTACAATGAGCAGTTCTTC.

CDR3 protein: CASSQVSQPQHF. For the CDR3, the DNA is TGTGCCAGCAGCCAAGTCAGCCAGCCCCAGCATTTT. The chain recombines TRBV14 with TRBJ1-5; no clear D gene. Trimming stripped 1 base from V and 7 bases from J, with 5 bases between. This CDR3 region has 12 residues. Per germline, CDR1 SGHDN and CDR2 FVKESK.

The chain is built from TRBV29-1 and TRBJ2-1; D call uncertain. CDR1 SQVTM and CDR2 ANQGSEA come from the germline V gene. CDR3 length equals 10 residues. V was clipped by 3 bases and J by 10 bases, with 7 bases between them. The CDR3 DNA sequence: TGCAGCGTTGATTCCAAAGAGCAGTTCTTC. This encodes CSVDSKEQFF.

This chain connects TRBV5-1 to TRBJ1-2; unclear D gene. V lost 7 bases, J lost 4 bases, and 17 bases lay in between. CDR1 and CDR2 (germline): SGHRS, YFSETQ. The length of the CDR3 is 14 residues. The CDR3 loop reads CASSISTATYGYTF. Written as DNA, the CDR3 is TGCGCCAGCTCGATTTCGACCGCCACCTATGGCTACACCTTC.

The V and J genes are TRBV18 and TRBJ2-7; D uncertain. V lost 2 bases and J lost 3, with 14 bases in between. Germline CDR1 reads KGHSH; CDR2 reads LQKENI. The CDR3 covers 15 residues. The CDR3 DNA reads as TGTGCCAGCTCACCATTACCAAAATTGGACTACGAGCAGTACTTC. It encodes CASSPLPKLDYEQYF.

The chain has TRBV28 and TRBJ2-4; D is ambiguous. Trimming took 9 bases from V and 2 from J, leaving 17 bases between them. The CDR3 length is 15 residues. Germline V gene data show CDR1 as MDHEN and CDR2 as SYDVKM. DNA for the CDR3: TGTGCCAGTAGCAGTTCCGGGCCGCCCAAAAACATTCAGTACTTC. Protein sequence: CASSSSGPPKNIQYF.

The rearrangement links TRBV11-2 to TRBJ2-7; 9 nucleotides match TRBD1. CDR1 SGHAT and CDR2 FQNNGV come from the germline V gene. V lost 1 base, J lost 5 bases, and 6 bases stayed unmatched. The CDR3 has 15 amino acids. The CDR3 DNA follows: TGTGCCAGCAGCTTAGGAACAGGGGGCCTCAACGAGCAGTACTTC. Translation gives CASSLGTGGLNEQYF.

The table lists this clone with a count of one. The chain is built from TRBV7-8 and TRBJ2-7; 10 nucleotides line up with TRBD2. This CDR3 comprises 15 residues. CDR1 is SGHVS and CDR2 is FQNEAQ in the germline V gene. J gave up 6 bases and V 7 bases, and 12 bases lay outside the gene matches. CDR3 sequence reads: CASTQPGTSAGEQYF. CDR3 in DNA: TGTGCCAGCACCCAGCCCGGGACTAGCGCAGGCGAGCAGTACTTC. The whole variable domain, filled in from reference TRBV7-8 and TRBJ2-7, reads GAGVSQSPRYKVAKRGQDVALRCDPISGHVSLFWYQQALGQGPEFLTYFQNEAQLDKSGLPSDRFFAERPEGSVSTLKIQRTQQEDSAVYLCASTQPGTSAGEQYFGPGTRLTVT.

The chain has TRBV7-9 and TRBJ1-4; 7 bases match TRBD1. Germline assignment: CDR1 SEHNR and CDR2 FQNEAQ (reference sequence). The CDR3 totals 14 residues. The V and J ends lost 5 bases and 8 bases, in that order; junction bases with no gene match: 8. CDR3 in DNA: TGTGCCAGCAGCGACAGGGCCGTCTCCGAAAAACTGTTTTTT. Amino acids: CASSDRAVSEKLFF.

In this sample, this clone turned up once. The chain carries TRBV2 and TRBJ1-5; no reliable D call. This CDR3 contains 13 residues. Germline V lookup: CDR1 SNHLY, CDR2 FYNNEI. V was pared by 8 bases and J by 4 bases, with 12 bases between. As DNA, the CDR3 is TGTGCCAGCCTTCACGACCAAAATCAGCCCCAGCATTTT. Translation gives CASLHDQNQPQHF.